The 21 T cell receptor beta chains listed next were all sequenced from one sample in a study of HIV-infected patients and healthy controls. Alpha and beta constant-region primers primed reverse transcription of about 500 ng RNA. Alpha and beta chain libraries were made separately by chain-specific third strand synthesis with multiplexing indices. Via MiXCR, TCRdb re-called the 5' RACE reads, giving one row per CDR3 protein. The data hold just over 15,000 distinct CDR3 sequences, with 5.5% to 8% observed a single time. All unsorted peripheral T cells were captured because whole blood was used without fractionation. The sequenced sample consisted of blood. These receptors originate from an adult in good health.

At least ten counts were recorded for this clonotype. The V gene is TRBV7-2, the J gene TRBJ2-1; D remains unclear. This CDR3 has 13 amino acids. Per germline, CDR1 SGHTA and CDR2 FQGNSA. Between the trimmed V and J ends, which lost 8 bases and 4 bases, there was a span of 12 bases. CDR3 sequence reads: CASAFAGYNEQFF. The CDR3 coding sequence is TGTGCCAGCGCATTTGCCGGGTACAATGAGCAGTTCTTC.

This clonotype occurred many times. This chain connects TRBV11-2 to TRBJ2-1; 7 bases align to TRBD1. In germline, CDR1 is SGHAT, CDR2 FQNNGV. The junction had 9 bases not matched to a gene; V was cut back by 5 bases and J by 8 bases. This CDR3 region has 14 residues. The CDR3 loop is CASSRGTAVYEQFF. For the CDR3, the DNA is TGTGCCAGCAGCCGAGGGACAGCCGTCTATGAGCAGTTCTTC.

This clonotype was detected ten times or more. The chain joins TRBV12-3 or TRBV12-4 to TRBJ2-1; unclear D gene. V shed 1 base and J shed 8 bases, with 9 bases lying between them. The CDR3 sequence is 13 residues long. The CDR3 is CASSLDVDHEQFF. The CDR3 coding sequence is TGTGCCAGCAGTTTAGACGTGGACCATGAGCAGTTCTTC.

This clonotype was counted ten times or more. The rearrangement uses TRBV6-5 and TRBJ1-1; D is unresolved. V was cut by 0 bases and J by 0 bases, with 5 bases left in between. The germline gives CDR1 MNHEY, CDR2 SVGAGI. The CDR3 covers 14 residues. The chain's CDR3 is CASSYSGMNTEAFF. The CDR3 nucleotides read TGTGCCAGCAGTTACTCTGGAATGAACACTGAAGCTTTCTTT.

Ten or more counts support this clonotype. The rearrangement links TRBV20-1 to TRBJ2-7, with D perhaps TRBD1 (6 bases). Germline lookup yields CDR1 DFQATT and CDR2 SNEGSKA (reference sequence). The V end lost 1 base, the J end lost 0 bases, and 16 bases lay between the germline ends. The CDR3 sequence is 16 residues long. As DNA, the CDR3 is TGCAGTGCTAGAGTGGGACAACCTGTTAGCTCCTACGAGCAGTACTTC. This encodes CSARVGQPVSSYEQYF.

In this sample, this clonotype turned up many times. The gene calls are TRBV20-1 and TRBJ2-1; 8 bases agree with TRBD2. The CDR3 is made up of 16 amino acids. The V gene's germline CDR1 is DFQATT and CDR2 SNEGSKA (reference sequence). Losses at the gene ends were 0 bases for V and 0 bases for J; bases not matched to a gene: 4. CDR3 in amino acids: CSARDRSGSSYNEQFF. CDR3 DNA: TGCAGTGCTAGAGACCGGAGCGGGAGCTCCTACAATGAGCAGTTCTTC.

This clonotype was observed at least ten times. This chain joins TRBV29-1 and TRBJ1-2; no clear D. Trimming took off 1 base at V and 7 bases at J, with 16 bases between the two ends. The CDR3 consists of 14 residues. Per germline, CDR1 SQVTM and CDR2 ANQGSEA. The CDR3 region is CSVEGRFWYSGYTF. DNA for the CDR3: TGCAGCGTTGAAGGTCGGTTTTGGTACAGTGGCTACACCTTC.

This clonotype was detected ten times or more. The chain has TRBV7-9 and TRBJ1-4; the D gene is possibly TRBD1 (5 bases). Germline V CDR1 and CDR2: SEHNR, FQNEAQ (reference sequence). Between the trimmed V and J ends, which lost 5 bases and 0 bases, there was a span of 16 bases. There are 17 residues in the CDR3. The CDR3 loop is CASSGTDLRSTNEKLFF. The CDR3, as DNA: TGTGCCAGCAGCGGGACGGACCTTCGCTCAACTAATGAAAAACTGTTTTTT.

At least ten counts were recorded for this clonotype. The rearrangement links TRBV5-4 to TRBJ2-5; 14 bases match TRBD2. J was trimmed by 1 base and V by 4 bases; bases with no gene match: 6. CDR3 length: 17 residues. The germline CDR1 and CDR2 sequences are SGHNT and YYREEE (reference sequence). CDR3 region: CASSPRTSGGSQETQYF. The CDR3 DNA reads TGTGCCAGCAGCCCGCGGACTAGCGGGGGGTCCCAAGAGACCCAGTACTTC.

This clonotype was observed at least ten times. This chain connects TRBV24-1 to TRBJ2-2; 8 positions agree with TRBD2. J was trimmed by 6 bases and V by 3 bases; bases with no gene match: 8. Germline loops: CDR1 KGHDR, CDR2 SFDVKD. This CDR3 comprises 16 residues. For the CDR3, the DNA is TGTGCCACCAGTGATAGCCTAGCGGGTCTCTCCGGGGAGCTGTTTTTT. This encodes CATSDSLAGLSGELFF.

The gene calls are TRBV19 and TRBJ1-2; D is uncertain. Germline V gene lookup returns CDR1 LNHDA and CDR2 SQIVND (reference sequence). Trimming removed 3 bases from V and 3 bases from J, with 11 bases in between. This CDR3 comprises 14 residues. CDR3 bases: TGTGCCAGTAGTATCACGGACGGATACTATGGCTACACCTTC. Translated: CASSITDGYYGYTF.

This clonotype showed up many times. CDR3 sequence: CASSLSEDGLLYGYTF. CDR3 coding DNA: TGTGCCAGCAGCTTATCTGAGGACGGACTACTCTATGGCTACACCTTC. The gene calls are TRBV7-2 and TRBJ1-2; no clear D. Germline assignment: CDR1 SGHTA and CDR2 FQGNSA. Trimming stripped 2 bases from V and 4 bases from J, with 17 bases between. The CDR3 contains 16 residues.

This clonotype was picked up many times. V is TRBV7-3 and J is TRBJ2-3, with 8 bases identical to TRBD2. The V segment lost 2 bases and the J segment 3 bases; nucleotides outside the gene matches: 13. Germline V gives CDR1 SGHTA, CDR2 FQGTGA. The CDR3 contains 18 residues. The chain's CDR3 is CASSLGPAGVGVTDTQYF. The CDR3 coding sequence is TGTGCCAGCAGCTTAGGTCCAGCGGGAGTGGGTGTGACAGATACGCAGTATTTT. Full variable domain (rest looked up from reference TRBV7-3 and TRBJ2-3): GAGVSQTPSNKVTEKGKYVELRCDPISGHTALYWYRQSLGQGPEFLIYFQGTGAADDSGLPNDRFFAVRPEGSVSTLKIQRTERGDSAVYLCASSLGPAGVGVTDTQYFGPGTRLTVL.

This clonotype was seen many times. The V call is TRBV20-1, the J call TRBJ1-1, with D possibly being TRBD1 (5 bases). Germline V gene data show CDR1 as DFQATT and CDR2 as SNEGSKA (reference sequence). CDR3 length: 15 amino acids. The V and J ends lost 2 bases and 0 bases respectively, with 13 bases between them. DNA for the CDR3: TGCAGTGCTAGAAAGGGACGGAACTTGAACACTGAAGCTTTCTTT. As protein: CSARKGRNLNTEAFF.

This chain uses TRBV4-3 with TRBJ1-1; D perhaps matches TRBD1 (6 bases). The V gene's germline CDR1 is LGHNA and CDR2 YSLEER. Trimming removed 1 base from V and 5 bases from J, with 20 bases in between. The CDR3 covers 17 residues. This chain's CDR3 is CASSQGGGNQGGTEAFF. CDR3 coding DNA: TGCGCCAGCAGCCAAGGGGGGGGCAACCAGGGTGGGACTGAAGCTTTCTTT.

This clonotype was seen ten or more times. V gene TRBV18 combines with J gene TRBJ2-5; unclear D gene. Germline CDR1 reads KGHSH; CDR2 reads LQKENI. The CDR3 totals 13 residues. Between the trimmed V and J ends, which lost 3 bases and 2 bases, there was a span of 7 bases. The CDR3 sequence: CASSPTAQETQYF. Here the CDR3 DNA reads TGTGCCAGCTCACCCACAGCACAAGAGACCCAGTACTTC.

The chain combines TRBV11-2 with TRBJ2-7; TRBD1 aligns across 7 bases. The V and J ends lost 1 base and 4 bases, in that order; junction bases with no gene match: 7. CDR1 is SGHAT, CDR2 FQNNGV, per germline. The CDR3 runs to 15 residues. CDR3 sequence reads: CASSLAQGTLYEQYF. CDR3 nucleotide sequence: TGTGCCAGCAGCTTAGCACAGGGGACCTTATACGAGCAGTACTTC.

Within the sample, this clonotype is medium-sized. This chain uses TRBV9 with TRBJ2-6; 7 bases line up with TRBD2. V gave up 0 bases and J gave up 1 base; unmatched junction bases: 10. The germline CDR1 and CDR2 sequences are SGDLS and YYNGEE. The CDR3 runs 19 residues. The CDR3, as DNA: TGTGCCAGCAGCGTAGATTGGGGCCCCGGGAGGTCTGGGGCCAACGTCCTGACTTTC. Translating it yields CASSVDWGPGRSGANVLTF.

V and J are TRBV10-3 and TRBJ2-1; no definite D call. CDR1 and CDR2 (germline): ENHRY, SYGVKD. The CDR3 runs to 14 residues. The ends were cut back, 10 bases at V and 2 bases at J, with 15 bases in the middle. CDR3 nucleotide sequence: TGTGCCACCAACCCAGGAGCCACCTACAATGAGCAGTTCTTC. It translates to CATNPGATYNEQFF.

This clonotype showed up many times. The chain joins TRBV29-1 to TRBJ1-2, with 7 bases identical to TRBD1. Germline CDR1 reads SQVTM; CDR2 reads ANQGSEA. The CDR3 spans 13 residues. Germline trimming cut 7 bases from V and 6 bases from J; bases unmatched to any gene: 11. The DNA for the CDR3 is TGCAGCGGCGGGGACAGCACATCTGATGGCTACACCTTC. This translates into CSGGDSTSDGYTF.

This clonotype was observed at least ten times. The chain recombines TRBV27 with TRBJ2-5; tentative D call: TRBD2 (6 bases). V lost 3 bases to trimming and J lost 1 base, with 9 bases between them. Germline V lookup: CDR1 MNHEY, CDR2 SMNVEV (reference sequence). The CDR3 covers 14 residues. The CDR3 bases are TGTGCCAGCAGTTTTGGGAGGACCCAAGAGACCCAGTACTTC. As protein: CASSFGRTQETQYF.